The 7 T cell receptor beta chains in this list originate from one sample, sequenced in a study of molecular identifiers for immune sequencing clone quantification. TCRdb reprocessed the PCR reads via MiXCR and lists one record per CDR3 protein. This sample has 37,000 or so distinct CDR3 sequences; about 18% occur once, and the top ten carry 7.1%. The source material was naive CD8+ T cells from blood, with Jurkat cell RNA spiked in. The subset was: FACS-sorted CD8+CD4-CCR7+CD45RA+ naive T cells. Receptors were obtained from a human donor in good health. Some libraries in this study had Jurkat cell RNA spiked in.

This clonotype was detected a few times. The V call is TRBV14, the J call TRBJ2-1; D may be TRBD2 (6 bases). V shed 1 base and J shed 7 bases, with 14 bases lying between them. The CDR3 totals 15 residues. In germline, CDR1 is SGHDN, CDR2 FVKESK. For the CDR3, the DNA is TGTGCCAGCAGCCAAGTCACGGGAGTAGGAAATGAGCAGTTCTTC. Protein product: CASSQVTGVGNEQFF.

There are many counts of this clonotype. The V gene is TRBV12-3 or TRBV12-4, the J gene TRBJ1-5; D is unclear. V lost 5 bases and J 3 bases, leaving 8 bases between the germline ends. This CDR3 is built from 13 residues. CDR3 in DNA: TGTGCCAGCAGTCCTACCGTCAATCAGCCCCAGCATTTT. It is translated as CASSPTVNQPQHF.

This clonotype was observed a few times. The chain has TRBV28 and TRBJ2-1, with 11 bases fitting TRBD2. The V gene's germline CDR1 is MDHEN and CDR2 SYDVKM. With 5 bases clipped from V and 7 bases from J, the junction kept 10 bases outside the gene matches. CDR3 length equals 16 residues. CDR3 in amino acids: CASSPRLAGFTNEQFF. The CDR3 region has the DNA TGTGCCAGCAGTCCCAGACTAGCGGGATTCACAAATGAGCAGTTCTTC.

This clonotype was counted many times. J is TRBJ1-2 and V is TRBV6-2 or TRBV6-3; no definite D call. The CDR3 length is 14 residues. Trimming shortened V by 7 bases and J by 8 bases, and 20 bases separated the two germline ends. Germline V gene lookup returns CDR1 MNHEY and CDR2 SVGEGT. The DNA of the CDR3 is TGTGCCAGCAACGAGTTCCCTGTGAACGGGGGCTACACCTTC. Residues: CASNEFPVNGGYTF.

This clonotype was detected ten times or more. V is TRBV7-9 and J is TRBJ1-1; perhaps TRBD1 as D (6 bases). This CDR3 comprises 15 residues. Germline V gives CDR1 SEHNR, CDR2 FQNEAQ (reference sequence). With 5 bases removed from V and 5 bases from J, the gap between germline ends came to 18 bases. The CDR3 here is CASSQGSSWGTEAFF. DNA for the CDR3: TGTGCCAGCAGCCAGGGGTCCTCGTGGGGGACTGAAGCTTTCTTT. The whole variable domain, remainder taken from reference TRBV7-9 and TRBJ1-1, is DTGVSQNPRHKITKRGQNVTFRCDPISEHNRLYWYRQTLGQGPEFLTYFQNEAQLEKSRLLSDRFSAERPKGSFSTLEIQRTEQGDSAMYLCASSQGSSWGTEAFFGQGTRLTVV.

In this sample, this clonotype turned up many times. The genes are TRBV6-2 or TRBV6-3 and TRBJ2-7; a weak D match, TRBD1 (6 bases). The germline V gene encodes CDR1 MNHEY and CDR2 SVGEGT. Between the trimmed V and J ends, which lost 6 bases and 2 bases, there was a span of 14 bases. The CDR3 totals 14 residues. This CDR3 reads CASRPRGRTYEQYF. CDR3 DNA sequence: TGTGCCAGCAGGCCCAGGGGAAGAACCTACGAGCAGTACTTC.

Many counts were recorded for this clonotype. This rearrangement joins TRBV20-1 to TRBJ1-5; the D gene is possibly TRBD1 (5 bases). CDR1 is DFQATT and CDR2 is SNEGSKA in the germline V gene (reference sequence). The CDR3 sequence is 16 residues long. Trimming stripped 3 bases from V and 4 bases from J, with 19 bases between. DNA for the CDR3: TGCAGTGCTAGGTCCTTGGGCAGGGTCGGAAATCAGCCCCAGCATTTT. Amino acids: CSARSLGRVGNQPQHF.